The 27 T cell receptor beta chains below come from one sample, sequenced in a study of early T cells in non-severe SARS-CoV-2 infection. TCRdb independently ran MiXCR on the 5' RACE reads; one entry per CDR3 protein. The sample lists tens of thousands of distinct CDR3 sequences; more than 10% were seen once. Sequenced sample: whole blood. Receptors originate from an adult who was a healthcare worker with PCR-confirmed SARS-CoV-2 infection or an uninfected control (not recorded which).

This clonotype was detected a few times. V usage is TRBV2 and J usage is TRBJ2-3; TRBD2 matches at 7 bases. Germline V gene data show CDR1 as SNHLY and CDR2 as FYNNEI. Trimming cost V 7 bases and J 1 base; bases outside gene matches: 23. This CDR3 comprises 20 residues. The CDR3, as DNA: TGTGCCAGCATCCACCCCCTGTTGGGGGAGGGATATCGACGCACAGATACGCAGTATTTT. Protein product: CASIHPLLGEGYRRTDTQYF.

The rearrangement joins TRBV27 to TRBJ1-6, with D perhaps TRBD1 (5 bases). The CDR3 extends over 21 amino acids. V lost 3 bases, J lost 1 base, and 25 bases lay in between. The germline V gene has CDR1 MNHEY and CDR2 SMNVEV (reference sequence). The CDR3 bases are TGTGCCAGCAGTTTCAGAAAAAATTTTAGAGGGGTTGGATCCTATAATTCACCCCTCCACTTT. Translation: CASSFRKNFRGVGSYNSPLHF.

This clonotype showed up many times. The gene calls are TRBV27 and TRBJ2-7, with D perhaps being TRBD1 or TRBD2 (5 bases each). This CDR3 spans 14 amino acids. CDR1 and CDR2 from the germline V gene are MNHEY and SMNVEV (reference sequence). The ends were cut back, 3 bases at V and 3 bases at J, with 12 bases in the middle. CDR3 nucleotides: TGTGCCAGCAGTTTTGAGGGACGGGTCTACGAGCAGTACTTC. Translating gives CASSFEGRVYEQYF.

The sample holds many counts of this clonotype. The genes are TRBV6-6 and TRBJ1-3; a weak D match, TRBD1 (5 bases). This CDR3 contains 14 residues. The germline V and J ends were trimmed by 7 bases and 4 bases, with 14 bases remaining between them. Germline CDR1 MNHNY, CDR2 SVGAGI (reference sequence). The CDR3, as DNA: TGTGCCAGCAAGCGGGGGTCAGAAGGAAACACCATATATTTT. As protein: CASKRGSEGNTIYF.

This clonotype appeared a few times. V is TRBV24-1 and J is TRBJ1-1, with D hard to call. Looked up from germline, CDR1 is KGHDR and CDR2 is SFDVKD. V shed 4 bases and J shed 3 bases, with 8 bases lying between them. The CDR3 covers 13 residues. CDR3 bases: TGTGCCACCAGTGACGACCTATACACTGAAGCTTTCTTT. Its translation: CATSDDLYTEAFF.

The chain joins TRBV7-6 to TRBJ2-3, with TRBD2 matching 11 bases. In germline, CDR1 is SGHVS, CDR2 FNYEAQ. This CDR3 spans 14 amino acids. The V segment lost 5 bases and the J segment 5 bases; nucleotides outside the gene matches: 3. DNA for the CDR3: TGTGCCAGCAGCCGGGGGACTAGCGGAGATACGCAGTATTTT. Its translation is CASSRGTSGDTQYF.

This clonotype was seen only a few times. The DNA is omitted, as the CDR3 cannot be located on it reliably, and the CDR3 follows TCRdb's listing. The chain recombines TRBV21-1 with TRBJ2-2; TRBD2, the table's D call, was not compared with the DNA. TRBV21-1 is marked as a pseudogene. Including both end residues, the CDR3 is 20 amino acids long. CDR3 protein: CASSKDMVLVAERTPGSCFF.

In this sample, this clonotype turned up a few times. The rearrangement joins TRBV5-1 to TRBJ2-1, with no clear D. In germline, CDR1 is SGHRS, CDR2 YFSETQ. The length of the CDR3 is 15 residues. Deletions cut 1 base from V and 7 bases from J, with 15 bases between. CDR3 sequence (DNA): TGCGCCAGCAGCTTGAACACTGACCGAAGGAATGAGCAGTTCTTC. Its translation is CASSLNTDRRNEQFF.

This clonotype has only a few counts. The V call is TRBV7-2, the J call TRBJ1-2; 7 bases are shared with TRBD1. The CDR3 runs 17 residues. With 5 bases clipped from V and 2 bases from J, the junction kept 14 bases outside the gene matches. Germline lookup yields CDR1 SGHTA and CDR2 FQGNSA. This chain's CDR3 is CASSLDRVYLINYGYTF. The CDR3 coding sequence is TGTGCCAGCAGCCTAGACAGGGTTTACCTGATAAACTATGGCTACACCTTC.

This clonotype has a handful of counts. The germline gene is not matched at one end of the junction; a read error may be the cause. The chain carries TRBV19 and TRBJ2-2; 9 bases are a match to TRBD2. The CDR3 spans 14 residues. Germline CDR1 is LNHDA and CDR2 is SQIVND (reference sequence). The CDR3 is CASNPSGNTEELFF. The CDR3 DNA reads TGTGCCAGTAATCCTAGCGGGAACACCGAGGAGCTGTTTTTT.

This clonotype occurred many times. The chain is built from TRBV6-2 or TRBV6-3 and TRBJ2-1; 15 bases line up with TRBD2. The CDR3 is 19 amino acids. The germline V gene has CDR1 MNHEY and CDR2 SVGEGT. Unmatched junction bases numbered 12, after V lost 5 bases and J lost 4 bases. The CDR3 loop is CASSPSRTSGRAEYNEQFF. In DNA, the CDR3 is TGTGCCAGCAGTCCATCCCGGACTAGCGGGAGGGCCGAGTACAATGAGCAGTTCTTC.

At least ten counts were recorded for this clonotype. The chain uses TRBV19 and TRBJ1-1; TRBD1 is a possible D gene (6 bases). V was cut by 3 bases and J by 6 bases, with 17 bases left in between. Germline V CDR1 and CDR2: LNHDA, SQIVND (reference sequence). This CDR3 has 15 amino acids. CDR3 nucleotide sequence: TGTGCCAGTAGTATTATGGGGGCGCGGGACGCTGAAGCTTTCTTT. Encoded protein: CASSIMGARDAEAFF.

In nucleotides, the CDR3 is TGTGCCAGTAGCACGGGGGGGACAGATACGCAGTATTTT. It encodes CASSTGGTDTQYF. V usage is TRBV19 and J usage is TRBJ2-3; TRBD2 aligns across 8 bases. Trimming removed 6 bases from V and 3 bases from J; junction bases left unmatched: 2. Looked up from germline, CDR1 is LNHDA and CDR2 is SQIVND (reference sequence). This CDR3 has 13 amino acids.

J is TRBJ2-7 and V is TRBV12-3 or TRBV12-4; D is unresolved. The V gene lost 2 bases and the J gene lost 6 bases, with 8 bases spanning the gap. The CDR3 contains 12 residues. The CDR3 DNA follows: TGTGCCAGCAGTTTATTAGTAAGCGAGCAGTACTTC. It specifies CASSLLVSEQYF.

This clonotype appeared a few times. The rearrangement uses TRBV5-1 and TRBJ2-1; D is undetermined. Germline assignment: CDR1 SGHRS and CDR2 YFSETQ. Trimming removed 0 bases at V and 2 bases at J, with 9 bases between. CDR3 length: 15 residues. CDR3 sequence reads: CASSLGLSPYNEQFF. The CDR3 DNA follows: TGCGCCAGCAGCTTGGGACTCTCTCCCTACAATGAGCAGTTCTTC.

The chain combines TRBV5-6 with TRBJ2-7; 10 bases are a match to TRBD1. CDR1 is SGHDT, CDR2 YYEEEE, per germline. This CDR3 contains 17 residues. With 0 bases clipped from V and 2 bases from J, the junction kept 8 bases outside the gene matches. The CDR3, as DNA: TGTGCCAGCAGCTTGGGGCCCGGACAGGGGGAAACCTACGAGCAGTACTTC. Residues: CASSLGPGQGETYEQYF. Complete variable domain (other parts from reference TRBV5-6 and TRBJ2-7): DAGVTQSPTHLIKTRGQQVTLRCSPKSGHDTVSWYQQALGQGPQFIFQYYEEEERQRGNFPDRFSGHQFPNYSSELNVNALLLGDSALYLCASSLGPGQGETYEQYFGPGTRLTVT.

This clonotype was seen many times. The CDR3 sequence is CASRPSDVRRSNTEAFF. The DNA of the CDR3 is TGTGCCAGCAGGCCATCGGACGTCAGGAGGTCGAACACTGAAGCTTTCTTT. The V call is TRBV6-6, the J call TRBJ1-1, with D uncertain. The germline V gene encodes CDR1 MNHNY and CDR2 SVGAGI (reference sequence). Trimming pared 6 bases from V and 1 base from J, leaving 21 bases between. The CDR3 extends over 17 amino acids.

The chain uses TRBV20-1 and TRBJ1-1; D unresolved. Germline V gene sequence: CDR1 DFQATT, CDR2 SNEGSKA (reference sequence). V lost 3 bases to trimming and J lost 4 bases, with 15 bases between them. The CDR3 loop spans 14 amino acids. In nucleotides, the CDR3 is TGCAGTGCTAGCTCGGCCACCCGGGGCACTGAAGCTTTCTTT. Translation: CSASSATRGTEAFF.

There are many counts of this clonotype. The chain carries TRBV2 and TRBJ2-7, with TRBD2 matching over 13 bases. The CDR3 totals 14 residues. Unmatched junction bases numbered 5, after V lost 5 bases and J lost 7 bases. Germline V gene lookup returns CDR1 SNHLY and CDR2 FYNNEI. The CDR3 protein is CASSPTSGRSEQYF. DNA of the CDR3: TGTGCCAGCAGTCCGACTAGCGGGAGGTCTGAGCAGTACTTC.

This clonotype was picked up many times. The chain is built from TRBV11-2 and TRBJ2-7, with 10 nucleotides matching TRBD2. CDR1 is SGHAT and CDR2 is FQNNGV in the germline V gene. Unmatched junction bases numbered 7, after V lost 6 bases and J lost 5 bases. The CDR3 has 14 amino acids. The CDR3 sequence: CASSRSSGSDEQYF. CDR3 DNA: TGTGCCAGCAGTCGATCTAGCGGGAGCGACGAGCAGTACTTC.

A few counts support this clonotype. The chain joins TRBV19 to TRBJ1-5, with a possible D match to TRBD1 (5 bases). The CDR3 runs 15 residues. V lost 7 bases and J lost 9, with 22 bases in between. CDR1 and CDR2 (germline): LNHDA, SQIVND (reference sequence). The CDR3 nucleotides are TGTGCCAGTAAAGGGACGGGTCGGCGGGGGATGCCCCAGCATTTT. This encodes CASKGTGRRGMPQHF.

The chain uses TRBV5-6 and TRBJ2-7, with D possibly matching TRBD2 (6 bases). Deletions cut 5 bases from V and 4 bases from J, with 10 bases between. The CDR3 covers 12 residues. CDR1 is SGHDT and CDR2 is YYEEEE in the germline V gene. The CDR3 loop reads CASSRRGYEQYF. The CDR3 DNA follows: TGTGCCAGCAGTCGGAGGGGTTACGAGCAGTACTTC. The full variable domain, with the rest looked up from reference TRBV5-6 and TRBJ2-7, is DAGVTQSPTHLIKTRGQQVTLRCSPKSGHDTVSWYQQALGQGPQFIFQYYEEEERQRGNFPDRFSGHQFPNYSSELNVNALLLGDSALYLCASSRRGYEQYFGPGTRLTVT.

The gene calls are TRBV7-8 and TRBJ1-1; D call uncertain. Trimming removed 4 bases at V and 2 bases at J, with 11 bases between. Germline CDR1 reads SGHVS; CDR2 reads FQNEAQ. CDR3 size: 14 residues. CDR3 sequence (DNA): TGTGCCAGCAGCTGGGGTCTTACTAACACTGAAGCTTTCTTT. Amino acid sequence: CASSWGLTNTEAFF.

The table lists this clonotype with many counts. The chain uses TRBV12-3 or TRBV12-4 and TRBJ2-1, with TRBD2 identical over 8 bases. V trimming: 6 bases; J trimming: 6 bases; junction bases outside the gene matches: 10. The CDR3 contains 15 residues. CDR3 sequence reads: CASSLGLARVNEQFF. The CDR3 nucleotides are TGTGCCAGCAGCCTTGGACTAGCTAGGGTCAATGAGCAGTTCTTC.

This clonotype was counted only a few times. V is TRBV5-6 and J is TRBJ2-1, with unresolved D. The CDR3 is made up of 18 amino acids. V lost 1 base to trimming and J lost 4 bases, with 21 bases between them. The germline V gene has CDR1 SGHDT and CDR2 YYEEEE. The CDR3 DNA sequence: TGTGCCAGCAGCTTGAACGGACGCCGCCCGGCGCCTTACAATGAGCAGTTCTTC. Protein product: CASSLNGRRPAPYNEQFF.

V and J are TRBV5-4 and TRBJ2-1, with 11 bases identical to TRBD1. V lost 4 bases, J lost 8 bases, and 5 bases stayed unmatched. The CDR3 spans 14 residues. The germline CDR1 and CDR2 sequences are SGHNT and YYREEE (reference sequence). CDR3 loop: CASSGDRGYHEQFF. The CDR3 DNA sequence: TGTGCCAGCAGCGGGGACAGGGGGTATCATGAGCAGTTCTTC.

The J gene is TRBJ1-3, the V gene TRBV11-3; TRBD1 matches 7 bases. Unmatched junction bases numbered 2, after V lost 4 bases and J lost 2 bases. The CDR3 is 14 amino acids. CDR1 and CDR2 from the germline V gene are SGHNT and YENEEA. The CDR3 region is CASSSGGTGNTIYF. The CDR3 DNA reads TGTGCCAGCAGCTCAGGGGGTACTGGAAACACCATATATTTT.